Listed below are T cell receptor beta chains from one sample, sequenced in a study of shared clonotypes between healthy human individuals. Some clones are missing from TCRdb's copy, which holds only in-frame ones; the method was immunoSEQ multiplex PCR. The data hold a few million clones, with about nine tenths observed a single time. The source material was naive CD4+ T cells from PBMCs. These receptors originate from a man aged 18 to 30 in good health. Some clones in this sample may be carry-over from other donors' samples. Each CDR3 is given with its conserved first and last residue.

CDR3 protein: CAWSVAGNTEAFF
V gene: TRBV30
J gene: TRBJ1-1

CDR3 protein: CASSSDSQWSTDTQYF
V gene: TRBV5-1
J gene: TRBJ2-3

CDR3 protein: CASSPWRSNYGYTF
V gene: TRBV6-1
J gene: TRBJ1-2

CDR3 protein: CASSLVVGAGTGELFF
V gene: TRBV5-1
J gene: TRBJ2-2

CDR3 protein: CASSFRGPNQPQHF
V gene: TRBV28
J gene: TRBJ1-5

CDR3 protein: CASSYGGGSGYEQYF
V gene: TRBV6-6
J gene: TRBJ2-7

CDR3 protein: CASSVDPTPNTGELFF
V gene: TRBV9
J gene: TRBJ2-2

CDR3 protein: CASSTPGAPLGGEKLFF
V gene: TRBV2
J gene: TRBJ1-4

CDR3 protein: CASSLGQGSFTDTQYF
V gene: TRBV28
J gene: TRBJ2-3

CDR3 protein: CASSLDPAGTEAFF
V gene: TRBV5-4
J gene: TRBJ1-1

CDR3 protein: CSVLQGEETQYF
V gene: TRBV29-1
J gene: TRBJ2-5

CDR3 protein: CASRSISDYQNTGELFF
V gene: TRBV19
J gene: TRBJ2-2

CDR3 protein: CASSLRGSNDEQFF
V gene: TRBV7-2
J gene: TRBJ2-1

CDR3 protein: CASSTGLTGELFF
V gene: TRBV19
J gene: TRBJ2-2

CDR3 protein: CASCGNSNQPQHF
V gene: TRBV6-1
J gene: TRBJ1-5

CDR3 protein: CASSFPPSQGRTDTQYF
V gene: TRBV28
J gene: TRBJ2-3

CDR3 protein: CASRRDTSGGEKLFF
V gene: TRBV5-1
J gene: TRBJ1-4

CDR3 protein: CASNPGDYNEQFF
V gene: TRBV5-1
J gene: TRBJ2-1

CDR3 protein: CASSYSPAGGGYGYTF
V gene: TRBV6-5
J gene: TRBJ1-2

CDR3 protein: CASKRGDGTRRSEQYF
V gene: TRBV7-8
J gene: TRBJ2-7

CDR3 protein: CSVTGSPYEQYF
V gene: TRBV29-1
J gene: TRBJ2-7

CDR3 protein: CASRGSGSAGELFF
V gene: TRBV7-3
J gene: TRBJ2-2

CDR3 protein: CASVQSRGLQHF
V gene: TRBV28
J gene: TRBJ1-5

CDR3 protein: CAWRRTVTGELFF
V gene: TRBV30
J gene: TRBJ2-2

CDR3 protein: CASSPTGGAWNEQFF
V gene: TRBV7-3
J gene: TRBJ2-1

CDR3 protein: CSVAQSGANVLTF
V gene: TRBV29-1
J gene: TRBJ2-6

CDR3 protein: CASSVKQGSGNTIYF
V gene: TRBV5-4
J gene: TRBJ1-3

CDR3 protein: CASSRDSEAFF
V gene: TRBV6-6
J gene: TRBJ1-1

CDR3 protein: CASSLVGTGGYGQYF
V gene: TRBV5-4
J gene: TRBJ2-7

CDR3 protein: CASSLNSLPSYEQYF
V gene: TRBV28
J gene: TRBJ2-7

CDR3 protein: CASSGGGQGNQPQHF
V gene: TRBV2
J gene: TRBJ1-5

CDR3 protein: CASSQRTSGRTDTQYF
V gene: TRBV4-1
J gene: TRBJ2-3

CDR3 protein: CATSREPLLEQYF
V gene: TRBV15
J gene: TRBJ2-7

CDR3 protein: CASSPGTPGGTGELFF
V gene: TRBV28
J gene: TRBJ2-2

CDR3 protein: CASSPRRGLGYGYTF
V gene: TRBV9
J gene: TRBJ1-2

CDR3 protein: CASSQDLLAGVGEQFF
V gene: TRBV4-3
J gene: TRBJ2-1

CDR3 protein: CASGPHNSPLHF
V gene: TRBV28
J gene: TRBJ1-6

CDR3 protein: CASSWNFPGEQYF
V gene: TRBV7-2
J gene: TRBJ2-7

CDR3 protein: CAISEGGAPSYEQYF
V gene: TRBV10-3
J gene: TRBJ2-7

CDR3 protein: CASNDEGAGTEAFF
V gene: TRBV5-1
J gene: TRBJ1-1

CDR3 protein: CATTRTLYEQYF
V gene: TRBV2
J gene: TRBJ2-7

CDR3 protein: CASSLGRIDTQYF
V gene: TRBV27
J gene: TRBJ2-3

CDR3 protein: CASSHGRGLGAYEQYF
V gene: TRBV4-2
J gene: TRBJ2-7